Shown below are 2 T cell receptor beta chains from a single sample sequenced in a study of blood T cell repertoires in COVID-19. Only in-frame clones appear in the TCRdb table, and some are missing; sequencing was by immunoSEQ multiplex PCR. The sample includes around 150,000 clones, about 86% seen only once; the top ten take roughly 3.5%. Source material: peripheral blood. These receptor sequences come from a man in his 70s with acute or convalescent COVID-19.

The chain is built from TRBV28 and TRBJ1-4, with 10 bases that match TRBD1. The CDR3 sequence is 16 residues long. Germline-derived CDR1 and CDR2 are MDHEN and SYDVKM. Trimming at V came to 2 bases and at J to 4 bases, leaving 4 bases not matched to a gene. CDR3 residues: CASSLRGTGVNEKLFF. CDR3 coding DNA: TGTGCCAGCAGTTTACGGGGGACAGGGGTTAATGAAAAACTGTTTTTT.

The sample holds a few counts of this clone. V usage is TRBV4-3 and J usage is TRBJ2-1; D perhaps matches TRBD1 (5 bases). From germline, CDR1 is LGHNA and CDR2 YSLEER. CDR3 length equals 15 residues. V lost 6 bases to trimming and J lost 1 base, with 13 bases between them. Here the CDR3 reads CASSLMPGSYNEQFF. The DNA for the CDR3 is TGCGCCAGCAGTTTAATGCCAGGGTCCTACAATGAGCAGTTCTTC.